These T cell receptor beta chains were read from a single sample in a study of blood T cells in healthy people across ages. TCRdb called the 5' RACE reads again in MiXCR, with one record for every CDR3 protein. The profile shows about 1,500,000 distinct CDR3 sequences, 28% of them singletons. The specimen sequenced was blood. Receptors were obtained from a woman in her 30s in good health. The CDR3 runs from the conserved cysteine through the conserved F or W. A D gene is named only where the DNA matches it firmly. Size is stated for part of the rows, as once, few or many counts, or as a class when the clone is expanded.

D gene: NA
J gene: TRBJ1-1
clone size: NA
V gene: TRBV7-9
CDR3 DNA: TGTGCCAGCAGCTTAGGGGGCAGTCAGACTGAAGCTTTCTTT
CDR3 protein: CASSLGGSQTEAFF

D gene: NA
J gene: TRBJ2-2
clone size: NA
V gene: TRBV12-3/TRBV12-4
CDR3 DNA: TGTGCCAGCACCAAACCGCGGAACACCGGGGAGCTGTTTTTT
CDR3 protein: CASTKPRNTGELFF

D gene: NA
J gene: TRBJ2-3
clone size: NA
V gene: TRBV4-2
CDR3 DNA: TGTGCCAGCAGCCCTCAGGCGCTACGCACAGATGCGCAGTATTTT
CDR3 protein: CASSPQALRTDAQYF

D gene: NA
J gene: TRBJ2-4
clone size: many
V gene: TRBV6-2/TRBV6-3
CDR3 DNA: TGTGCCAGCAGTTACTCAAGGGCCGGACAGACTGCCAAAAACATTCAGTACTTC
CDR3 protein: CASSYSRAGQTAKNIQYF

D gene: NA
J gene: TRBJ2-3
clone size: NA
V gene: TRBV7-3
CDR3 DNA: TGTGCCAGCAGCGACATTAACGGGCCAGATACGCAGTATTTT
CDR3 protein: CASSDINGPDTQYF

D gene: NA
J gene: TRBJ2-5
clone size: many
V gene: TRBV12-3/TRBV12-4
CDR3 DNA: TGTGCCAGCAGTTTGAATAGAGCAGAGACCCAGTACTTC
CDR3 protein: CASSLNRAETQYF

D gene: NA
J gene: TRBJ1-4
clone size: NA
V gene: TRBV29-1
CDR3 DNA: TGCAGCGTTGTGCGGGGTTGGGAAAAACTGTTTTTT
CDR3 protein: CSVVRGWEKLFF

D gene: TRBD2
J gene: TRBJ2-7
clone size: NA
V gene: TRBV6-2/TRBV6-3
CDR3 DNA: TGTGCCAGCAGTTACTCGACAACTCTGGATAGCGGGGGACTGCTCTACGAGCAGTACTTC
CDR3 protein: CASSYSTTLDSGGLLYEQYF

D gene: NA
J gene: TRBJ1-2
clone size: NA
V gene: TRBV7-9
CDR3 DNA: TGTGCCAGCAGCAAAAATCGAGACAGGTCTAACTATGGCTACACCTTC
CDR3 protein: CASSKNRDRSNYGYTF

D gene: NA
J gene: TRBJ1-1
clone size: few
V gene: TRBV11-2
CDR3 DNA: TGTGCCAGCAGCTTAGGGTCGGGGCCGTCTGAAGCTTTCTTT
CDR3 protein: CASSLGSGPSEAFF

D gene: TRBD2
J gene: TRBJ2-3
clone size: few
V gene: TRBV9
CDR3 DNA: TGTGCCAGCAGCCTCGGGGGGATGAGAGATACGCAGTATTTT
CDR3 protein: CASSLGGMRDTQYF

D gene: TRBD1
J gene: TRBJ2-7
clone size: many
V gene: TRBV5-1
CDR3 DNA: TGCGCCAGCAGCCCACAGACAGGGGACCCCTACGAGCAGTACTTC
CDR3 protein: CASSPQTGDPYEQYF

D gene: NA
J gene: TRBJ1-5
clone size: NA
V gene: TRBV4-3
CDR3 DNA: TGCGCCAGCAGCCAAGCGCATTATAGTGGGGGTAGCAATCAGCCCCAGCATTTT
CDR3 protein: CASSQAHYSGGSNQPQHF

D gene: NA
J gene: TRBJ2-1
clone size: many
V gene: TRBV10-1
CDR3 DNA: TGCGCCAGCAGTGGGGACGGGAACGGGCGTAGCTCCTACAATGAGCAGTTCTTC
CDR3 protein: CASSGDGNGRSSYNEQFF

D gene: NA
J gene: TRBJ1-2
clone size: NA
V gene: TRBV5-5
CDR3 DNA: TGTGCCAGCAGCGGGACATCTGGCTACACCTTC
CDR3 protein: CASSGTSGYTF

D gene: NA
J gene: TRBJ1-1
clone size: many
V gene: TRBV4-1
CDR3 DNA: TGCGCCAGCAGCCCCTTGTCGGGGTACACTGAAGCTTTCTTT
CDR3 protein: CASSPLSGYTEAFF

D gene: TRBD1
J gene: TRBJ1-5
clone size: NA
V gene: TRBV2
CDR3 DNA: TGTGCCAGCGGCGGGACAGGGTCTCATCAGCCCCAGCATTTT
CDR3 protein: CASGGTGSHQPQHF

D gene: TRBD2
J gene: TRBJ2-3
clone size: few
V gene: TRBV7-9
CDR3 DNA: TGTGCCAGCAGCTCAAGCGGGGGACGAGGCACAGGTACGCAGTATTTT
CDR3 protein: CASSSSGGRGTGTQYF

D gene: NA
J gene: TRBJ2-3
clone size: few
V gene: TRBV10-3
CDR3 DNA: TGTGCCATCAGTGCAGGGGCATCTAGCACAGATACGCAGTATTTT
CDR3 protein: CAISAGASSTDTQYF

D gene: TRBD1
J gene: TRBJ2-7
clone size: once
V gene: TRBV12-3/TRBV12-4
CDR3 DNA: TGTGCCAGCAGTCCGGGACAGGGGGCCTTCTCCTACGAGCAGTACTTC
CDR3 protein: CASSPGQGAFSYEQYF

D gene: NA
J gene: TRBJ2-6
clone size: NA
V gene: TRBV4-2
CDR3 DNA: TGTGCCAGCAGCATAGGACCTGGGGCCAACGTCCTGACTTTC
CDR3 protein: CASSIGPGANVLTF

D gene: TRBD2
J gene: TRBJ2-5
clone size: NA
V gene: TRBV7-3
CDR3 DNA: TGTGCCAGCAGCTTAATTGGACAGGGGGGAGTACTAGCGGGGGGGCCTGACCGCCAAGAGACCCAGTACTTC
CDR3 protein: CASSLIGQGGVLAGGPDRQETQYF

D gene: NA
J gene: TRBJ2-5
clone size: NA
V gene: TRBV5-1
CDR3 DNA: TGCGCCAGCAGCCACCAAACAGGGGAGACCCAGTACTTC
CDR3 protein: CASSHQTGETQYF

D gene: NA
J gene: TRBJ2-1
clone size: NA
V gene: TRBV6-2/TRBV6-3
CDR3 DNA: TGTGCCAGCAGCATAGGGGTCCAGAGGGGCGCGCGGTTCTTC
CDR3 protein: CASSIGVQRGARFF

D gene: NA
J gene: TRBJ2-1
clone size: NA
V gene: TRBV29-1
CDR3 DNA: TGCAGCGTGAGCCTAGCGATGGTTCATGAGCAGTTCTTC
CDR3 protein: CSVSLAMVHEQFF